This entry is about one T cell receptor (beta chain). Antigen specificity is unknown. The sample originates from a study of CD8 T cells in ankylosing spondylitis. Notes on the study in general: For ankylosing spondylitis blood, a TCR beta motif of several highly homologous variants appeared characteristic.

The length of the CDR3 is 13 residues. The germline gives CDR1 DFQATT, CDR2 SNEGSKA (reference sequence). V lost 5 bases, J lost 0 bases, and 8 bases lay in between. TCRdb itself ran the 5' RACE reads through MiXCR, one entry per CDR3 protein. The table includes a few hundred thousand distinct CDR3 sequences, about a fifth detected once. The chain links TRBV20-1 to TRBJ1-3; D remains ambiguous. The sequenced sample consisted of blood, either unsorted or a sorted T cell fraction (not recorded which). This clonotype originated in a male donor with ankylosing spondylitis. CDR3 residues: CSAYKSSGNTIYF. The CDR3 DNA follows: TGCAGTGCTTATAAGAGCTCTGGAAACACCATATATTTT.